This is a list of T cell receptor beta chains from one sample in a study of T cell responses to AZD1222 COVID-19 vaccine. Profiled with immunoSEQ multiplex PCR; TCRdb holds only in-frame clones, not every one. Of roughly 110,000 clones listed, roughly 88% are singletons. This specimen was peripheral blood, taken 28 days after the second AZD1222 dose. The receptors were sampled from an adult who received the AZD1222 COVID-19 vaccine. The CDR3 runs from the conserved cysteine through the conserved F or W. D genes are given only for firm matches. Clone size is not always given. Where it is, it says once, few, many or a class for expanded clones.

TRBJ2-2,TRBD1,TRBV7-6,NA,TGTGCCAGCAGCTTAGGGACAGGGGACACCGGGGAGCTGTTTTTT,CASSLGTGDTGELFF
TRBJ1-1,NA,TRBV15,once,TGTGCCACCAGCAGAGATCGGTTGAACACTGAAGCTTTCTTT,CATSRDRLNTEAFF
TRBJ2-1,TRBD2,TRBV28,NA,TGTGCCAGCAGTTCTCTAGCGGGGGGGCTGTTAACCTACAATGAGCAGTTCTTC,CASSSLAGGLLTYNEQFF
TRBJ2-1,TRBD2,TRBV12-5,NA,TGTGCTAGTGGTTCGACGGGGGGGCTAGTTGACAATGAGCAGTTCTTC,CASGSTGGLVDNEQFF
TRBJ2-5,TRBD2,TRBV5-5,NA,TGTGCCAGCAGCTTGAGGGGACTAGAGTGGGAGACCCAGTACTTC,CASSLRGLEWETQYF
TRBJ1-6,NA,TRBV5-1,NA,TGCGCCAGCAGCTTGGAGAGGCCAGGGATTAACTCACCCCTCCACTTT,CASSLERPGINSPLHF
TRBJ1-6,NA,TRBV4-3,NA,TGCGCCAGCAGCCAAGATTGGATGCGGGGGGCGCGATCACCCCTCCACTTT,CASSQDWMRGARSPLHF
TRBJ1-5,NA,TRBV30,once,TGTGCCTGGAGTAAAATCGGTGGCGATCAGCCCCAGCATTTT,CAWSKIGGDQPQHF
TRBJ1-6,NA,TRBV14,few,TGTGCCAGCAGCCAAGTGGCAGCCAAGGCCCTCCACTTT,CASSQVAAKALHF
TRBJ2-7,TRBD1,TRBV27,NA,TGTGCCAGCAGTGGAGGACAGGGTCCCTACGAGCAGTACTTC,CASSGGQGPYEQYF
TRBJ2-5,TRBD2,TRBV30,NA,TGTGCCTGGAGTCAAGGCCGGACTAGCGGGGGAGAGACCCAGTACTTC,CAWSQGRTSGGETQYF
TRBJ2-3,NA,TRBV3-1/TRBV3-2,NA,TGTGCCAGCAGCCAAGACCCTACTAGGGGGGCTGATACGCAGTATTTT,CASSQDPTRGADTQYF
TRBJ1-1,NA,TRBV18,NA,TGTGCCAGCTCACCCCTAGGGAACACTGAAGCTTTCTTT,CASSPLGNTEAFF
TRBJ2-3,TRBD1,TRBV7-7,NA,TGTGCTAGCAGCGTTGGGACAGGGGGCTTCACAGATACGCAGTATTTT,CASSVGTGGFTDTQYF
TRBJ1-5,NA,TRBV6-5,NA,TGTGCCAGCAGGGCGGGGGCGCCGGGTCAGCCCCAGCATTTT,CASRAGAPGQPQHF
TRBJ2-3,TRBD1,TRBV12-3/TRBV12-4,NA,TGTGCCAGCCTCCAGGGGGCGCGGCCCAATCAGTATTTT,CASLQGARPNQYF
TRBJ2-5,TRBD2,TRBV2,NA,TGTGCCAGCAGGATTAGCGGGGGTGGGAAGACCCAGTACTTC,CASRISGGGKTQYF
TRBJ1-2,NA,TRBV19,NA,TGTGCCAGTAGTTTCGCCGCGGTGGCGGGCTACACCTTC,CASSFAAVAGYTF
TRBJ2-1,TRBD2,TRBV5-1,NA,TGCGCCACCAAGACCGGGACTAGCGACTTAAATGAGCAGTTCTTC,CATKTGTSDLNEQFF
TRBJ1-4,TRBD1,TRBV11-1,few,TGTGCCAGCAGCCGCGGGACAGGGCGTGAAAAACTGTTTTTT,CASSRGTGREKLFF